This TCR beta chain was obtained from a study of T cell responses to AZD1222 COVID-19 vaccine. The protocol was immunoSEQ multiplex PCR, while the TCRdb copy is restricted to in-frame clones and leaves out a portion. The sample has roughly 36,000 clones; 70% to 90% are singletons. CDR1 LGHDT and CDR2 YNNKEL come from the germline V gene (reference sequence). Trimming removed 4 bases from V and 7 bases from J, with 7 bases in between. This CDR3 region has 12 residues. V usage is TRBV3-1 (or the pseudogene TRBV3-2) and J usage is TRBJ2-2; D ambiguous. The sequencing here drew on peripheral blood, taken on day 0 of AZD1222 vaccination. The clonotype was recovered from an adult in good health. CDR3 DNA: TGTGCCAGCAGCCTAGGGATCGGGGAGCTGTTTTTT. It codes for CASSLGIGELFF.